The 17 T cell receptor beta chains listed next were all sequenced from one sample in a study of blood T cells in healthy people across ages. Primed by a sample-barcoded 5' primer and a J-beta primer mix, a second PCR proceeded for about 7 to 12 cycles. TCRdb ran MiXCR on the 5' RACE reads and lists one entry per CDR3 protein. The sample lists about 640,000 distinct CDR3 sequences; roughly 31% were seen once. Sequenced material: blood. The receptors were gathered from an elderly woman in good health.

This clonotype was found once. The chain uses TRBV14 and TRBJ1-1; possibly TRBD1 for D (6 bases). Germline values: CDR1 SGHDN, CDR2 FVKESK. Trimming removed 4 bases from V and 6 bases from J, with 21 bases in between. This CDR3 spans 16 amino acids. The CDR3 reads CASSREGGWADAEAFF. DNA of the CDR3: TGTGCCAGCAGCCGCGAGGGGGGGTGGGCTGACGCTGAAGCTTTCTTT.

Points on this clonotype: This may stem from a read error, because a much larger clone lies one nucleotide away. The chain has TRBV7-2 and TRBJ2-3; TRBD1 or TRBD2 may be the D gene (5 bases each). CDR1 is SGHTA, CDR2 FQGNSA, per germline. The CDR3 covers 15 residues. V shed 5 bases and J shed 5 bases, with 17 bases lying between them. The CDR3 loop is CASSPVGVGIDTQYF. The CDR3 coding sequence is TGTGCCAGCAGCCCGGTGGGGGTTGGCATAGATACGCAGTATTTT.

CDR3 sequence: CASSEGPAYGYTF. The CDR3 coding sequence is TGTGCCAGCAGTGAAGGCCCGGCCTATGGCTACACCTTC. The chain is built from TRBV25-1 and TRBJ1-2; D is undetermined. Deletions cut 2 bases from V and 4 bases from J, with 8 bases between. Germline V gene sequence: CDR1 MGHDK, CDR2 SYGVNS. CDR3 length equals 13 residues.

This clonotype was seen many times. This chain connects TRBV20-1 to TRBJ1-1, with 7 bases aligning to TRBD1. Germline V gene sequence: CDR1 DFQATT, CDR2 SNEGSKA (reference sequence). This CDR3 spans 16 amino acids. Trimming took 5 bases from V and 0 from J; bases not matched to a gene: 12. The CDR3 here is CSALNQGGTVNTEAFF. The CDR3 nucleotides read TGCAGTGCTCTTAACCAGGGGGGAACAGTGAACACTGAAGCTTTCTTT.

CDR3 sequence (DNA): TGTGCCACCCGGACAGGGACTGCGGATTCACCCCTCCACTTT. This sequence encodes CATRTGTADSPLHF. The chain combines TRBV10-3 with TRBJ1-6; 8 bases map to TRBD1. V lost 10 bases and J lost 8; bases outside the gene matches: 10. The CDR3 runs to 14 residues. The germline V gene encodes CDR1 ENHRY and CDR2 SYGVKD.

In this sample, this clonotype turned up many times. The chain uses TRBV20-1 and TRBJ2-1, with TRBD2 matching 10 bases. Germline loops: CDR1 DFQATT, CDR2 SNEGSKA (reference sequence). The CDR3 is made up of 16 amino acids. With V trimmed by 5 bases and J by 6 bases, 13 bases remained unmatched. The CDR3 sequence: CSAGQTTPSGGNEQFF. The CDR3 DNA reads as TGCAGTGCTGGGCAGACTACGCCTAGCGGGGGCAATGAGCAGTTCTTC.

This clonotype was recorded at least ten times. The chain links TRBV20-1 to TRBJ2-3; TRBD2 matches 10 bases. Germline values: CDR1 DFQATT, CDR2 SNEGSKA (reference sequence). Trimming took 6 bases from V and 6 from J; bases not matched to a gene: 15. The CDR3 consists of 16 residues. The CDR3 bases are TGCAGTGCCAAAACCCAGCGGGGGGGGGTGGTGGATACGCAGTATTTT. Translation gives CSAKTQRGGVVDTQYF.

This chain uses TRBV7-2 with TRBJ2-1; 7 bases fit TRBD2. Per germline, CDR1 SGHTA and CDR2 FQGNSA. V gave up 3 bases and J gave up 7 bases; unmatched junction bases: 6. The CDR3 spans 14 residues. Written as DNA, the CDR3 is TGTGCCAGCAGCTTCGCCGGGGGGTGGAATGAGCAGTTCTTC. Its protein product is CASSFAGGWNEQFF.

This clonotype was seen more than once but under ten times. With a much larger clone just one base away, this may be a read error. The CDR3 sequence is CACSPQGGVDYEQYF. Here the CDR3 DNA reads TGTGCCTGCAGCCCACAGGGAGGGGTAGACTACGAGCAGTACTTC. The gene calls are TRBV7-6 and TRBJ2-7; tentatively, D is TRBD2 (7 bases). Germline assignment: CDR1 SGHVS and CDR2 FNYEAQ. This CDR3 is built from 15 residues. Full variable domain (outside the CDR3, taken from reference TRBV7-6 and TRBJ2-7): GAGVSQSPRYKVTKRGQDVALRCDPISGHVSLYWYRQALGQGPEFLTYFNYEAQQDKSGLPNDRFSAERPEGSISTLTIQRTEQRDSAMYRCACSPQGGVDYEQYFGPGTRLTVT.

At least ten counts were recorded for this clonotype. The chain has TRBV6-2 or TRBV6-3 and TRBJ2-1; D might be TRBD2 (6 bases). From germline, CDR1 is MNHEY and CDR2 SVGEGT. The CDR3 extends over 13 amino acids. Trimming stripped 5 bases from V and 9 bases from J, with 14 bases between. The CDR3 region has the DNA TGTGCCAGCAGTATAACTAGCAAAAGTGAGCAGTTCTTC. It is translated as CASSITSKSEQFF.

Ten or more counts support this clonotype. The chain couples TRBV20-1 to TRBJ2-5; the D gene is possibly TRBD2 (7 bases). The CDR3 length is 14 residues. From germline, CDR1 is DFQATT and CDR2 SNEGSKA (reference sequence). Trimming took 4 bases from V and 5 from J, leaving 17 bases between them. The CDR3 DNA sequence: TGCAGTGCTATTTTAGGGGGGGGCTCGGAGACCCAGTACTTC. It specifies CSAILGGGSETQYF.

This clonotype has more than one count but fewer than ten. Written as DNA, the CDR3 is TGTGCCAGCACGGGACAACGGGGCACTGAAGCTTTCTTT. This sequence encodes CASTGQRGTEAFF. J is TRBJ1-1 and V is TRBV18, with D tentatively TRBD1 (6 bases). CDR3 length: 13 residues. Trimming took off 8 bases at V and 4 bases at J, with 14 bases between the two ends. Germline CDR1 reads KGHSH; CDR2 reads LQKENI.

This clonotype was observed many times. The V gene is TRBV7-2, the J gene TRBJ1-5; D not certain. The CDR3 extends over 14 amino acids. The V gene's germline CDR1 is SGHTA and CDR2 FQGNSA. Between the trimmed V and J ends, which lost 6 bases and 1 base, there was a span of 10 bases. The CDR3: CASSTGGSNQPQHF. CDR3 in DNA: TGTGCCAGCAGTACCGGCGGAAGCAATCAGCCCCAGCATTTT.

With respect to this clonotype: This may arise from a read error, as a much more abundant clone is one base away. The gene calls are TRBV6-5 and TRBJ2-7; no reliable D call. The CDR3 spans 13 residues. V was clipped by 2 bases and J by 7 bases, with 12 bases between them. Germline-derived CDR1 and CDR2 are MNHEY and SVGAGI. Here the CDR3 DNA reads TGTGCCAGCAGTTACCCCCGAGGCAATGAGCAGTACTTC. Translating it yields CASSYPRGNEQYF.

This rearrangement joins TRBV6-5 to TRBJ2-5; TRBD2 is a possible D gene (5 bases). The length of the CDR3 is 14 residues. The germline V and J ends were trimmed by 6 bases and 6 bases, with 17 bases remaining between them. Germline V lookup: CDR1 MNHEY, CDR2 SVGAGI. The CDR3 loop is CASSPGGLPQTQYF. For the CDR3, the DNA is TGTGCCAGCAGCCCCGGTGGACTGCCTCAGACCCAGTACTTC.

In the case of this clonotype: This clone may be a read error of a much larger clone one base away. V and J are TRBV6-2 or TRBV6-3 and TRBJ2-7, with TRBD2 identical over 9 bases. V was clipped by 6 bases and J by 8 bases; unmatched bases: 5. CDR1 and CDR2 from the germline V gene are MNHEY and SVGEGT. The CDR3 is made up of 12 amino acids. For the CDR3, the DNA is TGTGCCAGCAGCTCTAGCGGGATACAGCAGTACTTC. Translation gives CASSSSGIQQYF.

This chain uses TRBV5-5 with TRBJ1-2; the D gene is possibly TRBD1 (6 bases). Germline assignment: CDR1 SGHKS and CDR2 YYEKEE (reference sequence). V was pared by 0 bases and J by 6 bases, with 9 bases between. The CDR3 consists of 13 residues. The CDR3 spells CASSLEQGDGYTF. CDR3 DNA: TGTGCCAGCAGCTTGGAACAGGGCGATGGCTACACCTTC.